Listed below are T cell receptor beta chains from one sample, sequenced in a study of CD8+CD57+ T cells in acquired aplastic anemia. TCRdb reprocessed the reads with MiXCR, giving one entry per CDR3 protein. Of around 400,000 distinct CDR3 sequences in the sample, approximately 70% were seen once. Source material: sorted CD4+, CD8+, or CD8+CD57+ T cells (not recorded which) from PBMCs. These receptors were collected from a human donor in good health, serving as a control. Both conserved end residues are part of each CDR3.

J gene | V gene | CDR3 protein
TRBJ2-7 | TRBV6-4 | CASSPGTSGIKYEQYF
TRBJ1-2 | TRBV6-1 | CASSVGTDAIGYTF
TRBJ2-7 | TRBV9 | CASSPPGQNEQYF
TRBJ1-5 | TRBV12-3/TRBV12-4 | CASSPGPPQSISQHF
TRBJ2-2 | TRBV5-5 | CATSKGRGGTGELFF
TRBJ1-2 | TRBV6-4 | CASRDGISGDTF
TRBJ2-7 | TRBV2 | CASSPGTVPYEQYF
TRBJ2-3 | TRBV9 | CASSEGAGGLFGF
TRBJ1-5 | TRBV20-1 | CSASYDRGNQPQHF
TRBJ2-2 | TRBV2 | CATNRESSYELFF
TRBJ1-2 | TRBV7-3 | CASSPQGAGYGYTF
TRBJ1-6 | TRBV2 | CASSVAGNPNNSPLHF
TRBJ1-6 | TRBV30 | CAWSFSSGPPLHF
TRBJ1-4 | TRBV5-4 | CASSSEPGQGFEKLFF
TRBJ2-7 | TRBV20-1 | CSAPDKNTEDEQYF
TRBJ2-1 | TRBV5-4 | CASSSSGGVYNEQFF
TRBJ2-3 | TRBV12-3/TRBV12-4 | CASSPGAGRDTQYF
TRBJ2-1 | TRBV6-5 | CASSIVGRGARNEQFF
TRBJ1-4 | TRBV7-2 | CASSLGGGVENLFF
TRBJ1-1 | TRBV2 | CASSALQRDTEAFF